This T cell receptor (beta chain) was observed in a study of regulatory T cells in long-lasting Graves disease. Turning to the study itself: By definition, persistent Graves' disease involved antithyroid drugs for over 5 years alongside positive TSH receptor antibodies. Study-wide findings and caveats: Relative to new patients (966), persistent patients exhibited greater sharing of public clonotypes (approximately 2,800).

For TCR beta, libraries came from iRepertoire HTBI primers and Arm-PCR of CDR3 regions. TCRdb re-analysed the multiplex PCR reads in MiXCR, keeping a single row per CDR3 protein. The table records approximately 470,000 distinct CDR3 sequences, roughly 20% of them present only once. This clonotype was seen a few times. Its target is not known. At one end, the junction sequence differs from germline, possibly due to a read error. The CDR3 runs to 13 residues. CDR1 is MDHEN, CDR2 SYDVKM, per germline. Indicated time point: persistent/refractory GD, antithyroid drugs over 5 years with positive TRAb. Isolated PBMC RNA provided the starting material for the TCR library. One endocrinology department in Xi'an, China, was where patients came from.

Material: peripheral blood mononuclear cells (PBMCs), obtained when the disease was refractory, from a patient treated with antithyroid drugs. The receptor's source is a female donor with Graves disease. The chain recombines TRBV28 with TRBJ2-4, with 8 bases fitting TRBD1. CDR3 sequence reads: CASSFEEGTGRLF. The CDR3 DNA reads as TGTGCCAGCAGTTTCGAAGAAGGGACAGGTAGACTCTTC.